This T cell receptor (beta chain) was retrieved from a study of blood T cell repertoires in COVID-19. Trimming left V 2 bases short and J 4 bases short, with 6 bases between. The CDR3 runs to 13 residues. Germline CDR1 and CDR2: KGHSH and LQKENI. A word on this clone: Other DNA sequences within the sample encode an identical CDR3.

Generated by immunoSEQ multiplex PCR, the TCRdb table keeps only in-frame clones and is missing some. The table shows some 300,000 clones, with 85% to 90% occurring only once. The sample consisted of peripheral blood. The chain links TRBV18 to TRBJ1-5, with unresolved D. The sequence was collected from a woman between 50 and 59 years old with COVID-19, enrolled during active disease. The CDR3 DNA reads as TGTGCCAGCTCACCAGGGAGTAATCAGCCCCAGCATTTT. Amino acid sequence: CASSPGSNQPQHF.